The clone carrying this T cell receptor beta chain was observed a few times. Its matching antigen is unknown. CDR1 and CDR2 (germline): SGHRS, YFSETQ. V gave up 0 bases and J gave up 4 bases; unmatched junction bases: 5. The CDR3 consists of 15 residues. 5'RACE template switching generated TCR cDNA, adding a universal primer site and UMIs. TCRdb re-derived calls from the 5' RACE reads in MiXCR, one entry per CDR3 protein. The table has more than 250,000 distinct CDR3 sequences, about 6.9% seen once. The sample comes from a study of T cells after yellow fever vaccination. Study results and caveats: Weaker overall was a secondary response that nonetheless peaked faster, on day 5 versus 15. Of the clonotypes, a small share occurred in both CD4 and CD8 compartments. Most primary-vaccination clones reappeared after the booster (about 97% CD4, 75% to 90% CD8).

The TCR sequence derives from a young man who received the YFV17D yellow fever vaccine. The rearrangement joins TRBV5-1 to TRBJ2-5; 8 bases map to TRBD2. Sample: PBMCs, taken more than 40 days after the first yellow fever vaccination. CDR3 nucleotides: TGCGCCAGCAGCTTGGGCGTTGCGGGAGGAGAGACCCAGTACTTC. This sequence encodes CASSLGVAGGETQYF.